This passage covers 15 T cell receptor beta chains from one sample sequenced in a study of blood T cell repertoires in COVID-19. The method was immunoSEQ multiplex PCR; TCRdb's version includes in-frame clones alone and lacks a portion of them. The data hold some 190,000 clones, with about four fifths observed a single time. The sample comprised peripheral blood. These receptors were obtained from a woman in her sixties with COVID-19, enrolled during active disease.

V and J are TRBV6-5 and TRBJ2-3; D might be TRBD2 (6 bases). Between the trimmed V and J ends, which lost 4 bases and 0 bases, there was a span of 14 bases. CDR3 length: 16 amino acids. Germline loops: CDR1 MNHEY, CDR2 SVGAGI. DNA of the CDR3: TGTGCCAGCAGTTGGAGAAGCGGGCCAAGCACAGATACGCAGTATTTT. Translated, it gives CASSWRSGPSTDTQYF.

The chain recombines TRBV7-2 with TRBJ1-1; possibly TRBD1 for D (6 bases). The V end lost 5 bases, the J end lost 3 bases, and 22 bases lay between the germline ends. The CDR3 covers 17 residues. From germline, CDR1 is SGHTA and CDR2 FQGNSA. Here the CDR3 reads CASSLVSGLGGDTEAFF. The CDR3 coding sequence is TGTGCCAGCAGCCTGGTTTCGGGTTTAGGGGGGGACACTGAAGCTTTCTTT.

The rearrangement links TRBV2 to TRBJ2-1, with 9 positions matching TRBD2. Germline V lookup: CDR1 SNHLY, CDR2 FYNNEI. V was clipped by 11 bases and J by 2 bases; unmatched bases: 4. The CDR3 is made up of 13 amino acids. The CDR3 spells CAGSGGTYNEQFF. The DNA for the CDR3 is TGTGCCGGTAGCGGGGGAACCTACAATGAGCAGTTCTTC.

The chain employs TRBV29-1 and TRBJ2-1, with TRBD1 matching 8 bases. Germline V gives CDR1 SQVTM, CDR2 ANQGSEA. This CDR3 has 14 residues. Germline trimming cut 6 bases from V and 9 bases from J; bases unmatched to any gene: 13. The DNA for the CDR3 is TGCAGCGTCAGGGGGCGTACCGGACAGCGTGAGCAGTTCTTC. It is translated as CSVRGRTGQREQFF.

The rearrangement uses TRBV11-2 and TRBJ2-7; 13 bases line up with TRBD2. Germline V gene lookup returns CDR1 SGHAT and CDR2 FQNNGV. This CDR3 has 15 amino acids. The junction had 5 bases not matched to a gene; V was cut back by 3 bases and J by 6 bases. The CDR3 region is CASSFSGLAGLEQYF. As DNA, the CDR3 is TGTGCCAGCAGCTTCTCGGGACTAGCGGGGCTCGAGCAGTACTTC.

The V and J genes are TRBV5-4 and TRBJ2-5; 8 bases align to TRBD2. The germline CDR1 and CDR2 sequences are SGHNT and YYREEE (reference sequence). This CDR3 is built from 14 residues. Trimming took 4 bases from V and 4 from J; bases not matched to a gene: 6. The CDR3 loop reads CASSDRTSRETQYF. The CDR3 nucleotides read TGTGCCAGCAGCGACCGGACTAGCAGAGAGACCCAGTACTTC. The complete variable domain, with remaining parts taken from reference TRBV5-4 and TRBJ2-5, reads ETGVTQSPTHLIKTRGQQVTLRCSSQSGHNTVSWYQQALGQGPQFIFQYYREEENGRGNFPPRFSGLQFPNYSSELNVNALELDDSALYLCASSDRTSRETQYFGPGTRLLVL.

The rearrangement joins TRBV5-1 to TRBJ2-2; perhaps TRBD1 as D (6 bases). This CDR3 region has 15 residues. Germline CDR1 and CDR2: SGHRS and YFSETQ. V lost 3 bases, J lost 1 base, and 10 bases lay in between. The CDR3 loop reads CASSSGTKNTGELFF. As DNA, the CDR3 is TGCGCCAGCAGCTCAGGGACAAAGAACACCGGGGAGCTGTTTTTT.

There are a few counts of this clone. The gene calls are TRBV27 and TRBJ2-7, with a weak D call TRBD2 (5 bases). The germline gives CDR1 MNHEY, CDR2 SMNVEV (reference sequence). This CDR3 comprises 17 residues. V was cut by 4 bases and J by 2 bases, with 21 bases left in between. The CDR3 bases are TGTGCCAGCAGTTCACAGAGCCAGAGGGCCTCCCCCTACGAGCAGTACTTC. Translated: CASSSQSQRASPYEQYF.

The chain links TRBV3-1 (or the pseudogene TRBV3-2) to TRBJ2-1; 13 nucleotides align to TRBD2. V lost 3 bases, J lost 5 bases, and 1 base stayed unmatched. Germline CDR1 LGHDT, CDR2 YNNKEL (reference sequence). The CDR3 spans 15 residues. In DNA form, the CDR3 reads TGTGCCAGCAGCCAGGGACTAGCGGGACACAATGAGCAGTTCTTC. The encoded protein is CASSQGLAGHNEQFF.

This clone came up a few times. The gene calls are TRBV9 and TRBJ2-5; 14 positions agree with TRBD2. In germline, CDR1 is SGDLS, CDR2 YYNGEE. This CDR3 spans 18 amino acids. J lost 2 bases, V lost 4 bases, and 10 bases had no gene match. Here the CDR3 DNA reads TGTGCCAGCAGCCCGCAGACCGGGACTAGCGGGAGACAAGAGACCCAGTACTTC. It encodes CASSPQTGTSGRQETQYF.

Written as DNA, the CDR3 is TGCGCCAGCAGCTTGAGGGGATTGGGAGAGACCCAGTACTTC. Protein sequence: CASSLRGLGETQYF. V usage is TRBV5-1 and J usage is TRBJ2-5; possibly TRBD1 for D (5 bases). CDR1 is SGHRS and CDR2 is YFSETQ in the germline V gene. The CDR3 loop spans 14 amino acids. Trimming removed 1 base at V and 4 bases at J, with 11 bases between.

The chain employs TRBV4-2 and TRBJ1-2; D is undetermined. Trimming cost V 0 bases and J 3 bases, with 11 bases left between them. Per germline, CDR1 LGHNA and CDR2 YNFKEQ. The CDR3 totals 15 residues. CDR3 region: CASSQDLSGDYGYTF. DNA for the CDR3: TGTGCCAGCAGCCAAGATCTGTCGGGAGACTATGGCTACACCTTC.

This clone occurred once. The V and J genes are TRBV11-2 and TRBJ1-6, with TRBD1 as a possible D gene (6 bases). CDR1 is SGHAT and CDR2 is FQNNGV in the germline V gene. V lost 5 bases and J 6 bases, leaving 17 bases between the germline ends. The CDR3 covers 16 residues. The CDR3 is CASSPDRPKPNSPLHF. CDR3 coding DNA: TGTGCCAGCAGCCCGGACAGACCGAAACCTAATTCACCCCTCCACTTT.

The count of this clone is one. The rearrangement links TRBV9 to TRBJ1-6; D possibly corresponds to TRBD1 (5 bases). Germline CDR1 is SGDLS and CDR2 is YYNGEE. The V end lost 1 base, the J end lost 7 bases, and 12 bases lay between the germline ends. This CDR3 is built from 15 residues. For the CDR3, the DNA is TGTGCCAGCAGCGTATCGACAGTACTGAATTCACCCCTCCACTTT. Translating gives CASSVSTVLNSPLHF.

This chain links TRBV28 with TRBJ1-2, with D tentatively TRBD1 (5 bases). The germline V and J ends were trimmed by 3 bases and 8 bases, with 13 bases remaining between them. Germline V gene sequence: CDR1 MDHEN, CDR2 SYDVKM. The CDR3 spans 13 residues. CDR3: CASSFARASGYTF. Here the CDR3 DNA reads TGTGCCAGCAGTTTCGCCAGGGCCAGCGGCTACACCTTC.